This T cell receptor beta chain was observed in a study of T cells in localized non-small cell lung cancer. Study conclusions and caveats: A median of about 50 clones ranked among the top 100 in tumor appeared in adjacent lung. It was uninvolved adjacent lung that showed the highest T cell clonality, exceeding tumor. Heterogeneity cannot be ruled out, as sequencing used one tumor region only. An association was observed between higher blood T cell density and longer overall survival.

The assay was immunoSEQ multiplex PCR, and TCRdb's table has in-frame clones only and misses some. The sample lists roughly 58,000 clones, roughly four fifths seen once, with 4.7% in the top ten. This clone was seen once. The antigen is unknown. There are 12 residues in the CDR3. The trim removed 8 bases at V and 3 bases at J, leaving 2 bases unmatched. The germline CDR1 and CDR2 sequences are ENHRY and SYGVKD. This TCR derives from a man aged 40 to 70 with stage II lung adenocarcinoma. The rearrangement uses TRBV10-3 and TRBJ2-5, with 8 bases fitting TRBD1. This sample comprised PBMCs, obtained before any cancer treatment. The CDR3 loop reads CAISQGEETQYF. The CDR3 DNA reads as TGTGCCATCTCACAGGGGGAAGAGACCCAGTACTTC.